The rows below give T cell receptor beta chains drawn from one sample of a study of shared clonotypes between healthy human individuals. Profiled with immunoSEQ multiplex PCR; TCRdb holds only in-frame clones, not every one. The data hold millions of clones, with around nine tenths observed a single time. The sample was naive CD4+ T cells sorted from blood. These TCRs come from a man between 18 and 35 years old in good health. Both conserved end residues are part of each CDR3. The order of the fields is J gene, V gene, CDR3 protein.

TRBJ2-7 TRBV23-1 CASSQEQGFEATYEQYF
TRBJ1-6 TRBV5-1 CASSLADRINSPLHF
TRBJ2-1 TRBV5-4 CASSRDASSYNEQFF
TRBJ2-1 TRBV18 CASSPQAIGSYNEQFF
TRBJ2-1 TRBV4-1 CASSQGGQGAYNEQFF
TRBJ1-2 TRBV15 CATSRGGRIGYTF
TRBJ1-5 TRBV9 CASSVGGSNQPQHF
TRBJ1-5 TRBV21-1 CASSPVVAGGNQPQHF
TRBJ2-3 TRBV30 CAWSPTGDTQYF
TRBJ1-4 TRBV29-1 CSVDIWGAGEKLFF
TRBJ2-5 TRBV5-1 CASSSGGLEQETQYF
TRBJ2-3 TRBV6-1 CASSERYIGSGGVTDTQYF
TRBJ2-1 TRBV28 CASFRSLGMNEQFF
TRBJ2-7 TRBV6-1 CASSTTGTVTYEQYF
TRBJ2-7 TRBV11-2 CASSRGDLSYEQYF
TRBJ2-5 TRBV4-3 CASSQELMKTQYF
TRBJ2-4 TRBV29-1 CSVERDEWWAKNIQYF